This T cell receptor beta chain was sequenced during a study of response to subunit inactivated influenza vaccine. Trimming took off 1 base at V and 5 bases at J, with 11 bases between the two ends. CDR3 length: 14 amino acids. CDR1 and CDR2 (germline): SGHTA, FQGNSA. As regards this clonotype: As yet, its antigen is unknown.

TCRdb used MiXCR to reprocess the RT-PCR reads, holding one entry per CDR3 protein. This repertoire shows 700,000 to 800,000 distinct CDR3 sequences, 18% found once; its top ten account for 9.5% to 13%. Study-level results: Authors suggested that a seasonal influenza vaccination recruits few new T cells each time.

Sequences were derived from PBMCs from blood, sampled less than 6 days after vaccination. This TCR was sampled from a man aged 45-60 years who received an inactivated influenza vaccine. V gene TRBV7-2 combines with J gene TRBJ2-5; perhaps D is TRBD1 or TRBD2 (5 bases each). The DNA for the CDR3 is TGTGCCAGCAGCTTAGTGTGGGGCGGGGAGACCCAGTACTTC. Amino acids: CASSLVWGGETQYF. Full variable domain (remainder filled in from reference TRBV7-2 and TRBJ2-5): GAGVSQSPSNKVTEKGKDVELRCDPISGHTALYWYRQSLGQGLEFLIYFQGNSAPDKSGLPSDRFSAERTGGSVSTLTIQRTQQEDSAVYLCASSLVWGGETQYFGPGTRLLVL.